The next 18 T cell receptor beta chains were all read from a single sample in a study of CD8 T cells in ankylosing spondylitis. General study findings and limits: It appeared that ankylosing spondylitis blood was characterized by a TCR beta motif of under ten highly homologous variants.

The antigens these receptors bind are not known. TCRdb independently ran MiXCR on the 5' RACE reads; one entry per CDR3 protein. The repertoire includes approximately 540,000 distinct CDR3 sequences, approximately 11% of them detected once, and around 7% sits in the top ten. Sequencing used blood, either unsorted or a sorted T cell fraction (not recorded which). These receptors were collected from a male donor with ankylosing spondylitis.

The V and J genes are TRBV20-1 and TRBJ2-1; 9 bases line up with TRBD2. The V segment lost 4 bases and the J segment 0 bases; nucleotides outside the gene matches: 4. Germline V CDR1 and CDR2: DFQATT, SNEGSKA (reference sequence). This CDR3 is 15 amino acids long. CDR3 amino acids: CSATSGASSYNEQFF. CDR3 bases: TGCAGTGCTACTAGCGGGGCCAGCTCCTACAATGAGCAGTTCTTC.

In nucleotides, the CDR3 is TGTGCCAGCAGCTTAGTTGCGGGAGGATGGGATGAGCAGTTCTTC. It yields the protein CASSLVAGGWDEQFF. V gene TRBV11-2 combines with J gene TRBJ2-1, with TRBD2 matching 8 bases. The trim removed 1 base at V and 8 bases at J, leaving 7 bases unmatched. The germline gives CDR1 SGHAT, CDR2 FQNNGV. The CDR3 consists of 15 residues.

At least ten counts were recorded for this clonotype. The V call is TRBV7-2, the J call TRBJ1-5, with D tentatively TRBD1 (6 bases). CDR1 SGHTA and CDR2 FQGNSA come from the germline V gene. The CDR3 contains 15 residues. V dropped 5 bases and J dropped 7 bases, with 18 bases sitting between them. The CDR3: CASSPGTRESQPQHF. CDR3 in DNA: TGTGCCAGCAGCCCCGGGACAAGGGAATCCCAGCCCCAGCATTTT. Complete variable domain (other parts from reference TRBV7-2 and TRBJ1-5): GAGVSQSPSNKVTEKGKDVELRCDPISGHTALYWYRQSLGQGLEFLIYFQGNSAPDKSGLPSDRFSAERTGGSVSTLTIQRTQQEDSAVYLCASSPGTRESQPQHFGDGTRLSIL.

The gene calls are TRBV20-1 and TRBJ2-3; possible D gene TRBD2, 6 bases. Trimming left V 6 bases short and J 0 bases short, with 16 bases between. This CDR3 has 15 amino acids. CDR1 is DFQATT and CDR2 is SNEGSKA in the germline V gene (reference sequence). The CDR3 region has the DNA TGCAGTGCCCAGAGGAGTAGCGGAAGCACAGATACGCAGTATTTT. It codes for CSAQRSSGSTDTQYF.

The genes are TRBV5-1 and TRBJ2-6, with D unresolved. Germline assignment: CDR1 SGHRS and CDR2 YFSETQ. V shed 0 bases and J shed 1 base, with 5 bases lying between them. The CDR3 consists of 15 residues. Here the CDR3 DNA reads TGCGCCAGCAGCTTGGTATGGTCTGGGGCCAACGTCCTGACTTTC. It encodes CASSLVWSGANVLTF.

This clonotype has just a few counts. This chain joins TRBV19 and TRBJ2-2; D not resolved. From germline, CDR1 is LNHDA and CDR2 SQIVND (reference sequence). With 3 bases removed from V and 3 bases from J, the gap between germline ends came to 8 bases. This CDR3 spans 14 amino acids. CDR3 loop: CASSIGYHTGELFF. For the CDR3, the DNA is TGTGCCAGTAGTATTGGCTACCACACCGGGGAGCTGTTTTTT.

A few counts support this clonotype. The chain links TRBV4-2 to TRBJ1-4; possibly TRBD1 for D (6 bases). The germline gives CDR1 LGHNA, CDR2 YNFKEQ. CDR3 length: 15 residues. Trimming removed 0 bases at V and 10 bases at J, with 15 bases between. Here the CDR3 reads CASSQEWGGGGKLFF. The CDR3 DNA is TGTGCCAGCAGCCAAGAATGGGGGGGCGGTGGAAAACTGTTTTTT.

The chain joins TRBV6-2 or TRBV6-3 to TRBJ2-4, with TRBD1 matching over 7 bases. The CDR3 loop spans 20 amino acids. The germline gives CDR1 MNHEY, CDR2 SVGEGT. V gave up 2 bases and J gave up 0 bases; unmatched junction bases: 16. The CDR3 nucleotides are TGTGCCAGCAGTTACAAGGGCGACAGGGATATAAATTTAGCCAAAAACATTCAGTACTTC. It translates to CASSYKGDRDINLAKNIQYF.

This clonotype was observed a few times. This chain links TRBV5-1 with TRBJ2-3; a weak D match, TRBD1 (5 bases). Trimming removed 2 bases from V and 1 base from J, with 11 bases in between. Germline-derived CDR1 and CDR2 are SGHRS and YFSETQ. The length of the CDR3 is 15 residues. This CDR3 is CASSLLQVGTDTQYF. The CDR3 nucleotides read TGCGCCAGCAGCTTACTACAGGTCGGCACAGATACGCAGTATTTT.

This clonotype has just a few counts. The V gene is TRBV12-3 or TRBV12-4, the J gene TRBJ2-2; 8 nucleotides agree with TRBD1. This CDR3 has 15 amino acids. Unmatched junction bases numbered 9, after V lost 6 bases and J lost 6 bases. Here the CDR3 DNA reads TGTGCCAGCAGGCCAGGGGGCCCCCCCTCCGGGGAGCTGTTTTTT. This codes for CASRPGGPPSGELFF.

V and J are TRBV20-1 and TRBJ2-3; possibly TRBD2 for D (6 bases). Trimming removed 0 bases from V and 1 base from J, with 8 bases in between. The CDR3 sequence is 14 residues long. Germline-derived CDR1 and CDR2 are DFQATT and SNEGSKA (reference sequence). The CDR3 DNA is TGCAGTGCTAGAGAGGCTAGCGGCACAGATACGCAGTATTTT. Translation: CSAREASGTDTQYF.

The chain joins TRBV5-1 to TRBJ2-1; D unclear. Trimming removed 10 bases from V and 6 bases from J, with 17 bases in between. Per the germline V gene, CDR1 is SGHRS and CDR2 is YFSETQ. The CDR3 loop spans 13 amino acids. This CDR3 reads CACQRSYPNEQFF. The CDR3 DNA reads TGCGCCTGTCAGAGATCCTATCCCAATGAGCAGTTCTTC.

In this sample, this clonotype turned up many times. The chain is built from TRBV5-5 and TRBJ1-1; no clear D gene. Trimming took 0 bases from V and 5 from J, leaving 11 bases between them. There are 14 residues in the CDR3. From germline, CDR1 is SGHKS and CDR2 YYEKEE (reference sequence). CDR3: CASSLGGSWTEAFF. Here the CDR3 DNA reads TGTGCCAGCAGCTTGGGTGGGAGTTGGACTGAAGCTTTCTTT.

The chain employs TRBV10-3 and TRBJ1-1; possible D gene TRBD1, 5 bases. V lost 6 bases, J lost 6 bases, and 17 bases lay in between. In germline, CDR1 is ENHRY, CDR2 SYGVKD. The CDR3 is 14 residues long. The chain's CDR3 is CAIRPQGEAAEAFF. CDR3 nucleotide sequence: TGTGCCATCAGACCTCAAGGGGAGGCGGCTGAAGCTTTCTTT.

In its sample, this clonotype was seen a few times. V gene TRBV11-2 combines with J gene TRBJ2-3, with TRBD2 as a possible D gene (5 bases). The germline gives CDR1 SGHAT, CDR2 FQNNGV. The CDR3 spans 16 residues. V lost 4 bases and J lost 3, with 17 bases in between. CDR3 region: CASSSRGYMGTDTQYF. The CDR3 region has the DNA TGTGCCAGCAGCTCCCGGGGTTATATGGGGACAGATACGCAGTATTTT.

The chain links TRBV5-6 to TRBJ2-7, with unresolved D. V was cut by 2 bases and J by 7 bases, with 13 bases left in between. Germline V lookup: CDR1 SGHDT, CDR2 YYEEEE. This CDR3 has 13 residues. The CDR3 is CASSFPLALEQYF. DNA for the CDR3: TGTGCCAGCAGCTTCCCTTTGGCTTTGGAGCAGTACTTC.

This rearrangement joins TRBV6-2 or TRBV6-3 to TRBJ2-7; 9 bases are a match to TRBD2. Germline V gene sequence: CDR1 MNHEY, CDR2 SVGEGT. The CDR3 has 14 residues. The ends lost 6 bases at V and 2 bases at J; junction bases unmatched: 5. CDR3 in amino acids: CASRRERGAYEQYV. CDR3 coding DNA: TGTGCCAGCAGGAGGGAGCGGGGGGCCTACGAGCAGTACGTC.

This clonotype was seen only a few times. V gene TRBV5-8 combines with J gene TRBJ2-1; the match to TRBD2 covers 12 bases. Per the germline V gene, CDR1 is SGHTS and CDR2 is YDEGEE. The CDR3 runs 16 residues. Trimming removed 3 bases from V and 9 bases from J; junction bases left unmatched: 10. CDR3 sequence: CASSSLRLAGEGEQFF. The CDR3, as DNA: TGTGCCAGCAGCTCACTGCGACTAGCGGGAGAGGGTGAGCAGTTCTTC.